Presented here are 20 T cell receptor beta chains from one specimen sequenced in a study of blood T cells in healthy people across ages. Combining a sample-barcoded 5' primer with a J-beta primer mix, a second PCR ran for roughly 6 to 12 cycles. TCRdb used MiXCR to reprocess the 5' RACE reads, holding one entry per CDR3 protein. This sample has hundreds of thousands of distinct CDR3 sequences, with around two fifths found just once. The sequencing sample was made of blood. The source is an elderly man in good health.

CDR3: CASSSHDRWGQPQHF. As DNA, the CDR3 is TGTGCCAGCAGTTCGCATGACAGGTGGGGTCAGCCCCAGCATTTT. The chain recombines TRBV27 with TRBJ1-5; D perhaps matches TRBD1 (6 bases). This CDR3 is built from 15 residues. The V gene lost 4 bases and the J gene lost 6 bases, with 16 bases spanning the gap. From germline, CDR1 is MNHEY and CDR2 SMNVEV (reference sequence).

This chain uses TRBV7-8 with TRBJ2-3; D possibly uses TRBD1 or TRBD2 (6 bases each). Germline CDR1 SGHVS, CDR2 FQNEAQ. Trimming took 0 bases from V and 7 from J, leaving 11 bases between them. CDR3 length: 14 residues. CDR3 coding DNA: TGTGCCAGCAGCTTAGCGGCGGGACAATATACGCAGTATTTT. Translating it yields CASSLAAGQYTQYF.

The J gene is TRBJ1-4, the V gene TRBV2, with a tentative D call TRBD1 (6 bases). CDR1 is SNHLY and CDR2 is FYNNEI in the germline V gene. The CDR3 totals 15 residues. V dropped 5 bases and J dropped 0 bases, with 10 bases sitting between them. The CDR3 DNA sequence: TGTGCCAGCAGTTTGGACAGACCAACTAATGAAAAACTGTTTTTT. Protein product: CASSLDRPTNEKLFF.

The rearrangement joins TRBV7-2 to TRBJ2-7; TRBD1 matches at 9 bases. Germline CDR1 SGHTA, CDR2 FQGNSA. The V and J ends lost 1 base and 6 bases, in that order; junction bases with no gene match: 4. CDR3 length equals 14 residues. The chain's CDR3 is CASSLGDRAGEQYF. CDR3 nucleotide sequence: TGTGCCAGCAGCTTAGGGGACAGGGCCGGCGAGCAGTACTTC.

This clonotype came up many times. Here the CDR3 reads CSVEDVGAVGETQYF. The CDR3 nucleotides read TGCAGCGTTGAAGATGTGGGGGCTGTGGGAGAGACCCAGTACTTC. The rearrangement joins TRBV29-1 to TRBJ2-5, with TRBD1 as a possible D gene (6 bases). The germline CDR1 and CDR2 sequences are SQVTM and ANQGSEA. V dropped 0 bases and J dropped 4 bases, with 15 bases sitting between them. The CDR3 loop spans 15 amino acids. The full variable domain, with the rest looked up from reference TRBV29-1 and TRBJ2-5, is SAVISQKPSRDICQRGTSLTIQCQVDSQVTMMFWYRQQPGQSLTLIATANQGSEATYESGFVIDKFPISRPNLTFSTLTVSNMSPEDSSIYLCSVEDVGAVGETQYFGPGTRLLVL.

The chain uses TRBV28 and TRBJ2-7; TRBD1 agrees at 9 bases. The CDR3 totals 15 residues. The V gene's germline CDR1 is MDHEN and CDR2 SYDVKM. Trimming cost V 4 bases and J 5 bases; bases outside gene matches: 9. This CDR3 reads CASSSAGQGSNEQYF. The DNA of the CDR3 is TGTGCCAGCAGTTCCGCGGGACAGGGTAGCAACGAGCAGTACTTC.

CDR3 residues: CASSLAGDSYSGELFF. The CDR3 nucleotides read TGTGCCAGCAGCTTAGCGGGCGACTCATACTCCGGGGAGCTGTTTTTT. The rearrangement joins TRBV7-6 to TRBJ2-2; D is undetermined. The CDR3 loop spans 16 amino acids. Germline V lookup: CDR1 SGHVS, CDR2 FNYEAQ. V lost 0 bases to trimming and J lost 6 bases, with 14 bases between them.

V usage is TRBV9 and J usage is TRBJ2-1; D is unresolved. The CDR3 covers 14 residues. Trimming took off 0 bases at V and 5 bases at J, with 9 bases between the two ends. The germline V gene has CDR1 SGDLS and CDR2 YYNGEE. CDR3 region: CASSVGGLNNEQFF. DNA for the CDR3: TGTGCCAGCAGCGTAGGCGGCTTAAACAATGAGCAGTTCTTC.

This chain links TRBV7-3 with TRBJ2-3, with D tentatively TRBD1 (6 bases). The V and J ends lost 5 bases and 0 bases respectively, with 9 bases between them. Germline V gene data show CDR1 as SGHTA and CDR2 as FQGTGA. This CDR3 has 14 amino acids. The CDR3 loop reads CASSERGSTDTQYF. The CDR3 DNA reads as TGTGCCAGCAGCGAAAGGGGGAGCACAGATACGCAGTATTTT.

This chain uses TRBV7-6 with TRBJ2-7; 9 nucleotides match TRBD2. The assigned J gene may be wrong: the sequence end matches TRBJ2-5 better. The CDR3 is 15 residues long. Looked up from germline, CDR1 is SGHVS and CDR2 is FNYEAQ. The CDR3 DNA reads TGTGCCAGCAGCTTAAGGGCTAGCGGGGATGGGACCCAGTACTTC. It yields the protein CASSLRASGDGTQYF.

This clonotype has at least ten counts. V usage is TRBV20-1 and J usage is TRBJ2-7; 10 positions match TRBD1. V was pared by 2 bases and J by 0 bases, with 10 bases of the junction left unmatched. Germline V lookup: CDR1 DFQATT, CDR2 SNEGSKA (reference sequence). The CDR3 length is 17 residues. Written as DNA, the CDR3 is TGCAGTGCTAGACTCCGGGACAGGGGTTCTAGCTCCTACGAGCAGTACTTC. It translates to CSARLRDRGSSSYEQYF.

The chain links TRBV7-9 to TRBJ2-5; no definite D call. V lost 2 bases and J 1 base, leaving 11 bases between the germline ends. Germline CDR1 SEHNR, CDR2 FQNEAQ (reference sequence). The CDR3 consists of 15 residues. In nucleotides, the CDR3 is TGTGCCAGCAGCTTATCAGCGTCTATCCAAGAGACCCAGTACTTC. Its protein is CASSLSASIQETQYF.

The chain links TRBV10-2 to TRBJ1-2; no firm D call. The CDR3 extends over 16 amino acids. V dropped 3 bases and J dropped 0 bases, with 14 bases sitting between them. Germline V gene data show CDR1 as WSHSY and CDR2 as SAAADI. The CDR3 nucleotides are TGCGCCAGCAGTGAAGGGTCCGCCGCAACTAACTATGGCTACACCTTC. It specifies CASSEGSAATNYGYTF.

The chain combines TRBV5-1 with TRBJ2-7; 9 bases fit TRBD1. The V gene's germline CDR1 is SGHRS and CDR2 YFSETQ. The CDR3 loop spans 15 amino acids. Trimming took 4 bases from V and 7 from J; bases not matched to a gene: 12. The CDR3 loop reads CASSRGDRDYNEQYF. The CDR3, as DNA: TGCGCCAGCAGCCGAGGGGACAGGGACTACAATGAGCAGTACTTC.

As regards this clonotype: The germline gene is not matched at one end of the junction; a read error may be the cause. J is TRBJ1-1 and V is TRBV6-5; D unresolved. CDR3 size: 14 residues. Germline-derived CDR1 and CDR2 are MNHEY and SVGAGI. The CDR3 DNA reads as TGTGCCTGCAGTTACCGGAGGGAGAACACTGAAGCTTTCTTT. Its translation: CACSYRRENTEAFF.

The J gene is TRBJ1-4, the V gene TRBV7-9, with TRBD1 matching 7 bases. The germline gives CDR1 SEHNR, CDR2 FQNEAQ (reference sequence). This CDR3 contains 15 residues. V shed 5 bases, J shed 8 bases, and the junction held 11 bases outside the gene matches. The CDR3 bases are TGTGCCAGCAGCCTGACAGGGCAGGTCAGAGAAAAACTGTTTTTT. Its translation: CASSLTGQVREKLFF.

The J gene is TRBJ1-5, the V gene TRBV20-1, with no clear D. Germline values: CDR1 DFQATT, CDR2 SNEGSKA (reference sequence). V was pared by 5 bases and J by 2 bases, with 19 bases between. There are 16 residues in the CDR3. The CDR3 DNA reads as TGCAGTGCTTCCAACACACAGACCGGAGGCAATCAGCCCCAGCATTTT. It translates to CSASNTQTGGNQPQHF.

In DNA, the CDR3 is TGTGCCATCAGTTCTAGCGGGGGCAACTCCTACAATGAGCAGTTCTTC. Translation gives CAISSSGGNSYNEQFF. V and J are TRBV10-3 and TRBJ2-1, with 10 bases that match TRBD2. V dropped 5 bases and J dropped 0; count of bases not matched to a gene: 4. Germline CDR1 ENHRY, CDR2 SYGVKD. This CDR3 region has 16 residues.

V gene TRBV12-3 or TRBV12-4 combines with J gene TRBJ2-3, with TRBD2 matching 9 bases. The CDR3 is 15 amino acids. The ends lost 4 bases at V and 6 bases at J; junction bases unmatched: 8. This CDR3 reads CASSSPLAGPDTQYF. Written as DNA, the CDR3 is TGTGCCAGCAGTTCTCCACTAGCGGGCCCGGATACGCAGTATTTT.

Points on this clonotype: The junction differs from germline at one of its ends, possibly a read error. This chain uses TRBV29-1 with TRBJ2-1; D remains ambiguous. The CDR3 has 14 residues. Germline V CDR1 and CDR2: SQVTM, ANQGSEA. The CDR3 loop reads CSVELSASDNEQFF. For the CDR3, the DNA is TGCAGCGTTGAACTCAGCGCCTCCGACAATGAGCAGTTCTTC.